The following is a T cell receptor (beta chain) sequence with its context. Assayed TCR templates numbered roughly 100,000 for each sample. Only in-frame clones appear in the TCRdb table, and some are missing; sequencing was by immunoSEQ multiplex PCR. The table records about 100,000 clones, about 91% of them present only once. The CDR3 runs to 13 residues. Germline trimming cut 3 bases from V and 4 bases from J; bases unmatched to any gene: 2. Germline values: CDR1 SGHRS, CDR2 YFSETQ. This entry comes from a study of siplizumab effects on memory and regulatory T cells. The specimen sequenced was CD4+ T cells sorted from blood. The sequence came from a human donor in good health. V is TRBV5-1 and J is TRBJ1-2; 8 bases align to TRBD1. The CDR3 DNA follows: TGCGCCAGCAGCTCGACAGGGGCCTATGGCTACACCTTC. As protein: CASSSTGAYGYTF.